This is a list of T cell receptor beta chains from one sample in a study of T cells in Graves' hyperthyroidism and ophthalmopathy. Each CDR3 protein gets one entry after TCRdb re-called the multiplex PCR reads with MiXCR. The repertoire holds about 720,000 distinct CDR3 sequences, with roughly 15% as singletons. The sequencing input was blood. Receptors originate from a man aged 18-30 years with Graves' hyperthyroidism. The CDR3 runs from the conserved cysteine through the conserved F or W. The order of the fields is clone size, D gene, V gene, J gene, CDR3 protein, CDR3 DNA. D genes are given only for firm matches. Only some rows state a clone size, as once, few, many or a class for expanded clones.

-	-	TRBV19	TRBJ2-5	CASSMGVQETQYF	TGTGCCAGTAGTATGGGGGTCCAAGAGACCCAGTACTTC
many	-	TRBV28	TRBJ1-1	CASSPRRVYTEAFF	TGTGCCAGCAGTCCCCGCCGGGTCTACACTGAAGCTTTCTTT
many	-	TRBV28	TRBJ2-7	CASSFRAPTSQQYF	TGTGCCAGCAGTTTCAGGGCCCCAACTTCGCAGCAGTACTTC
-	-	TRBV6-2/TRBV6-3	TRBJ2-7	CASSYPPAGRRAYEQYF	TGTGCCAGCAGTTACCCCCCGGCTGGTCGTCGGGCCTACGAGCAGTACTTC
few	-	TRBV9	TRBJ2-2	CASSRAGRGTGELFF	TGTGCCAGCAGCCGGGCCGGACGGGGCACCGGGGAGCTGTTTTTT
few	-	TRBV9	TRBJ1-1	CASSVGPAQWGTEAFF	TGTGCCAGCAGCGTAGGCCCAGCACAGTGGGGTACTGAAGCTTTCTTT
-	-	TRBV9	TRBJ2-7	CASIVEADPYEQYF	TGTGCCAGCATCGTAGAAGCGGACCCCTACGAGCAGTACTTC
-	TRBD1	TRBV15	TRBJ2-7	CATSSRQGASYEQYF	TGTGCCACCAGCAGTAGGCAGGGGGCTTCCTACGAGCAGTACTTC
-	-	TRBV7-9	TRBJ2-2	CASSFPGKTSTNTGELFF	TGTGCCAGCAGCTTTCCAGGGAAGACGAGTACGAACACCGGGGAGCTGTTTTTT
-	-	TRBV11-2	TRBJ2-1	CASSSRGSGSYNEQFF	TGTGCCAGCAGCTCCCGGGGTAGCGGCTCCTACAATGAGCAGTTCTTC